This TCR beta chain came from a study of CD8+ T cells in alopecia areata. It was cDNA, reverse transcribed from extracted RNA, that served as the sequencing template. The data were produced by immunoSEQ multiplex PCR, yet TCRdb's version contains in-frame clones alone and is incomplete. The data hold 9,500 to 15,000 clones, with 50% to 70% observed a single time. Individuals with alopecia areata gave both lesional scalp punch biopsies and peripheral blood for collection. Germline assignment: CDR1 SGHTA and CDR2 FQGNSA. This CDR3 comprises 15 residues. This receptor was identified in a human donor with alopecia areata. The sample was skin. This sequence joins TRBV7-2 and TRBJ2-5; TRBD2 aligns across 7 bases. Near its end, the DNA agrees better with TRBJ2-7, so the J call may be wrong. CDR3 DNA sequence: TGTGCCAGCAGCCCCCTACCGGGAGGTACTTACGAGCAGTACTTC. As protein: CASSPLPGGTYEQYF.